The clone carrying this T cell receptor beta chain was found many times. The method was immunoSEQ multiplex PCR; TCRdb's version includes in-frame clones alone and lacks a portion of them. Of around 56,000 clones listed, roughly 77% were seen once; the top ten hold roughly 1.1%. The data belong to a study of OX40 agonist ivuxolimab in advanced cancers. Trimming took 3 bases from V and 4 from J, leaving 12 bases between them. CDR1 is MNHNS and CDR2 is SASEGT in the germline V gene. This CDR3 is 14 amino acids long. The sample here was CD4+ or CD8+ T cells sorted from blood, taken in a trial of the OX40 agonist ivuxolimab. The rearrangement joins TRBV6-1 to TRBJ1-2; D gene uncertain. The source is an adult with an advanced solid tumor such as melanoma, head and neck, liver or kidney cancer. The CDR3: CASSEAGWSYGYTF. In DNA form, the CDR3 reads TGTGCCAGCAGTGAGGCCGGTTGGAGCTATGGCTACACCTTC.